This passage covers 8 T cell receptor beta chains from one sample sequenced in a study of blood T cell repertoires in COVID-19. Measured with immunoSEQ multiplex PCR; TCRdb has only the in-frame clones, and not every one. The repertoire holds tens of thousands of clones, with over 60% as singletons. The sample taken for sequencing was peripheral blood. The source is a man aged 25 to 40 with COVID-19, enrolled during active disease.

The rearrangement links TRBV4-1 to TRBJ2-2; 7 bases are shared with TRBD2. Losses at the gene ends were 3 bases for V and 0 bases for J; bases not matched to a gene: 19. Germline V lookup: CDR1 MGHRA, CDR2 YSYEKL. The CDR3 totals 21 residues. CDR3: CASSHNSRIKPGGPNTGELFF. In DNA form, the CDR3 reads TGCGCCAGCAGCCATAATTCTCGGATTAAGCCGGGAGGACCGAACACCGGGGAGCTGTTTTTT.

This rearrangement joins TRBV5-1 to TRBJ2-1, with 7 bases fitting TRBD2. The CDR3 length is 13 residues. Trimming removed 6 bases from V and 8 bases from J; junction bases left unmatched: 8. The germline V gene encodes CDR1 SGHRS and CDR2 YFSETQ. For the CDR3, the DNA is TGCGCCAGCACCCTTATGGGGGGGGATGAGCAGTTCTTC. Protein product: CASTLMGGDEQFF.

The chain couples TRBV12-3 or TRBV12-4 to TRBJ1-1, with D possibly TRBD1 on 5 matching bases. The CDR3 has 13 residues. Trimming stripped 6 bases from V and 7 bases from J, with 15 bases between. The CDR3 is CASRDRRLLEAFF. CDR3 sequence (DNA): TGTGCCAGCAGAGACAGACGCCTGCTTGAAGCTTTCTTT.

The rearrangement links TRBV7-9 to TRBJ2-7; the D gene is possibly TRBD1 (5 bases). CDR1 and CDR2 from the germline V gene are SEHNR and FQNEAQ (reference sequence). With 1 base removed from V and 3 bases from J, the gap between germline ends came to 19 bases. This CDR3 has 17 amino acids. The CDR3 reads CASSLVPQGNPIYEQYF. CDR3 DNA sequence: TGTGCCAGCAGCTTAGTCCCTCAGGGAAACCCCATCTACGAGCAGTACTTC.

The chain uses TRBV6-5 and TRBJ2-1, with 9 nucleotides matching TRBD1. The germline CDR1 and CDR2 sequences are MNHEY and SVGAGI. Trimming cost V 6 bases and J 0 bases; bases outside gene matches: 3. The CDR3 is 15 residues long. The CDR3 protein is CASRLDRGSYNEQFF. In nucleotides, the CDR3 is TGTGCCAGCAGGTTGGACAGGGGCTCCTACAATGAGCAGTTCTTC.

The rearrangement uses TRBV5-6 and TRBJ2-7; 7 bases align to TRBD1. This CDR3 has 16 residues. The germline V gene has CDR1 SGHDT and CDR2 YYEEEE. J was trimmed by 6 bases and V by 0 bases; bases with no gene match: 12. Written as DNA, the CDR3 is TGTGCCAGCAGCTTGGGAGCCGGGACAGCCCTTTCCGAGCAGTACTTC. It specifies CASSLGAGTALSEQYF. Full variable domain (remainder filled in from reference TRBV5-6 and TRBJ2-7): DAGVTQSPTHLIKTRGQQVTLRCSPKSGHDTVSWYQQALGQGPQFIFQYYEEEERQRGNFPDRFSGHQFPNYSSELNVNALLLGDSALYLCASSLGAGTALSEQYFGPGTRLTVT.

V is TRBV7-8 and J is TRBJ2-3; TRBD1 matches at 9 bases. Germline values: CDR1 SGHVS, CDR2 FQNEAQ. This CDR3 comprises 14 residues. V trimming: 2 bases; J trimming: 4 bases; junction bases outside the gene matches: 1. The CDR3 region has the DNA TGTGCCAGCAGCTTAAGACAGGGGGCAGATACGCAGTATTTT. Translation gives CASSLRQGADTQYF.

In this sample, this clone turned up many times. Here the CDR3 reads CASSRTAFNSPLHF. CDR3 nucleotide sequence: TGTGCCAGCAGCCGGACAGCCTTCAATTCACCCCTCCACTTT. V is TRBV7-3 and J is TRBJ1-6; weak D call: TRBD1 (6 bases). The CDR3 is 14 residues long. V was trimmed by 5 bases and J by 7 bases, leaving 12 bases between them. The germline gives CDR1 SGHTA, CDR2 FQGTGA.